This record looks at one T cell receptor (beta chain) sequence and its context. Its antigen is not known. This entry comes from a study of T cell responses to AZD1222 COVID-19 vaccine. Background on the study: Doses given second, at about 4 or about 12 weeks, were pooled. Whole-study results and caveats: Seropositive at baseline were only a handful of AZD1222 recipients. In the spike-specific TCR repertoire, nearly half reportedly target unmutated variant regions. The donor group comprised mostly white British people and more females; the analysis possibly underestimated clonal diversity.

Method: immunoSEQ multiplex PCR; TCRdb's copy keeps in-frame clones and lacks some. The top ten clones hold less than 7% of a sample with some 140,000 clones, roughly 90% of them seen once. CDR3 length: 14 amino acids. Deletions cut 3 bases from V and 5 bases from J, with 13 bases between. CDR1 and CDR2 from the germline V gene are ENHRY and SYGVKD. The sample here was peripheral blood, taken on day 0 of AZD1222 vaccination. The chain combines TRBV10-3 with TRBJ1-2; D gene unclear. This clonotype was obtained from an adult in good health. CDR3: CAISDRSTSYGYTF. The CDR3 region has the DNA TGTGCCATCAGTGACAGGTCGACTTCGTATGGCTACACCTTC.